Listed below are T cell receptor beta chains from one sample, sequenced in a study of CD8 T cells in ankylosing spondylitis. Via MiXCR, TCRdb re-called the 5' RACE reads, giving one row per CDR3 protein. The sample has approximately 190,000 distinct CDR3 sequences, 10% to 15% seen once; the top ten hold approximately 10%. Sequencing input: blood, either unsorted or a sorted T cell fraction (not recorded which). Source of these receptors: a female donor with ankylosing spondylitis or in good health (not recorded which). Both conserved end residues are part of each CDR3.

CDR3aa: CSAAGPANYGYTF; v_gene: TRBV20-1
CDR3aa: CSAKEDEQYF; v_gene: TRBV20-1
CDR3aa: CATSRDQRSSYGQYF; v_gene: TRBV15
CDR3aa: CASSLTVGPSYEQYF; v_gene: TRBV7-3
CDR3aa: CASRQPLYTGELFF; v_gene: TRBV12-3/TRBV12-4
CDR3aa: CSAAPQLGAATFYEQYF; v_gene: TRBV20-1
CDR3aa: CASSLAGRGANVLTF; v_gene: TRBV5-1
CDR3aa: CASSQAGTGYTGELFF; v_gene: TRBV4-3
CDR3aa: CASSLTSGRPYRGNEQFF; v_gene: TRBV27
CDR3aa: CASSPPLFPIYGYTF; v_gene: TRBV12-3/TRBV12-4
CDR3aa: CASSLVVTSYEQYF; v_gene: TRBV5-5
CDR3aa: CASRNEANTGELFF; v_gene: TRBV6-2/TRBV6-3
CDR3aa: CASSLSAAQTLNTEAFF; v_gene: TRBV27
CDR3aa: CASSLLAGSTGELFF; v_gene: TRBV7-9
CDR3aa: CASSHTSSYEQYF; v_gene: TRBV7-3
CDR3aa: CASRQTGTLSGNTIYF; v_gene: TRBV27
CDR3aa: CASSKAVPRTGNTEAFF; v_gene: TRBV21-1